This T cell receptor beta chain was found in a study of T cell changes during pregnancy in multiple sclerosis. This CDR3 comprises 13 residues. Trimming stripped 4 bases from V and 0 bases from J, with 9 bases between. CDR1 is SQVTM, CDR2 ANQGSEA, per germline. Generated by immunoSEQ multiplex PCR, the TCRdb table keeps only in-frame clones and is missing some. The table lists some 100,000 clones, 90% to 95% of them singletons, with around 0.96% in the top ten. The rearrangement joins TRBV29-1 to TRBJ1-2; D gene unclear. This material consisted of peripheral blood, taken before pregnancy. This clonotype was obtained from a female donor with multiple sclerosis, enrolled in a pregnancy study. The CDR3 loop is CSVVGSANYGYTF. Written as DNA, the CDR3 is TGCAGCGTTGTCGGGTCAGCTAACTATGGCTACACCTTC.